Included here is one T cell receptor beta chain sequence, with context. The antigen is not known. Per the germline V gene, CDR1 is MNHNS and CDR2 is SASEGT. The CDR3 extends over 13 amino acids. V was pared by 7 bases and J by 7 bases, with 16 bases between. This sample is drawn from a study of cytomegalovirus exposure and HLA in healthy donors. In the PCR, 60 Vbeta and 13 Jbeta primers were used. Data came from immunoSEQ multiplex PCR; TCRdb stores just in-frame clones and leaves some out. The sample lists tens of thousands of clones; approximately 79% were seen once. Whole-study findings and limits: Among TCR sequences, most were rare, though some public TCRs appeared in many donors.

Specimen: PBMCs. The sequence derives from a woman aged 35 to 49 in good health and CMV-seropositive. This chain joins TRBV6-1 and TRBJ1-2; D remains ambiguous. CDR3 in amino acids: CASILRQEVGYTF. CDR3 coding DNA: TGTGCCAGCATATTGAGGCAGGAGGTTGGCTACACCTTC.